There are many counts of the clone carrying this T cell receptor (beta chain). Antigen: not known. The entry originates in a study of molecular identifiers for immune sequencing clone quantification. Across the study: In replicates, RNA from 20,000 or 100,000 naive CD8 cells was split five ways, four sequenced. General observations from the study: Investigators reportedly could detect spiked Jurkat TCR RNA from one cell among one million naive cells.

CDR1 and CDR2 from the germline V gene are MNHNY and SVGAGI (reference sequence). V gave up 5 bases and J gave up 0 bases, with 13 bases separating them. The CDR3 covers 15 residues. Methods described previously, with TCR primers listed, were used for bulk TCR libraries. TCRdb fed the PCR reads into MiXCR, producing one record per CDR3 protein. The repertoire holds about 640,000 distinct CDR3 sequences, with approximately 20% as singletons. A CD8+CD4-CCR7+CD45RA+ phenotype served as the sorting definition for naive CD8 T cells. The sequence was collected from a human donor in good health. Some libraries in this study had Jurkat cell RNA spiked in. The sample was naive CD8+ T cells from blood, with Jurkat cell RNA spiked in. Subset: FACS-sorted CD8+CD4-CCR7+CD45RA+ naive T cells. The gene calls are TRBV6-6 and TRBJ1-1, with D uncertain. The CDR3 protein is CASSGPQQVNTEAFF. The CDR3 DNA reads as TGTGCCAGCAGTGGACCACAGCAGGTGAACACTGAAGCTTTCTTT.